The clone carrying this T cell receptor beta chain is a singleton in its sample. Germline CDR1 is SGHTA and CDR2 is FQGNSA. Losses at the gene ends were 5 bases for V and 4 bases for J; bases not matched to a gene: 5. The CDR3 is 14 residues long. This entry comes from a study of blood T cell repertoires in COVID-19. For the study at large: Sites across the United States, Italy and Spain contributed samples from acute and convalescent COVID-19. PBMCs, B-cell-depleted T cells, or T cells were the source of the cDNA or gDNA that made up the material.

In the authors' methods: The assay estimated nucleated cells by amplifying reference gene primers. This table comes from immunoSEQ multiplex PCR, and its TCRdb copy is limited to in-frame clones, with some not included. That table furnishes V, J and clone size, whereas the DNA furnished D and trimming. The table shows roughly 100,000 clones, with just over 85% occurring only once. The chain joins TRBV7-2 to TRBJ1-3, with 7 bases lining up with TRBD1. This sequence originates from a human donor in a cohort sampled during active COVID-19. Sequencing was carried out using peripheral blood. CDR3 residues: CASSPGTAGNTIYF. The CDR3 DNA follows: TGTGCCAGCAGCCCAGGGACAGCAGGAAACACCATATATTTT.